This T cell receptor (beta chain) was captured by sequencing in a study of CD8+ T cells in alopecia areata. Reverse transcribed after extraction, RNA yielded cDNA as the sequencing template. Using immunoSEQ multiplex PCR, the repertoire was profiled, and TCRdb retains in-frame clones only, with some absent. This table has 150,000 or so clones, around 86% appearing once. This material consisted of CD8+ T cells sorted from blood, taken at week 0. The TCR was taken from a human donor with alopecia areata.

The DNA for the CDR3 is TGTGCCAGCCTCTTGAGTAGCGGGCTATCCTACGAGCAGTACTTC. It translates to CASLLSSGLSYEQYF. The rearrangement uses TRBV7-8 and TRBJ2-7; 7 bases map to TRBD2. CDR1 is SGHVS, CDR2 FQNEAQ, per germline. J gave up 1 base and V 8 bases, and 11 bases lay outside the gene matches. This CDR3 is 15 amino acids long.